This T cell receptor (beta chain) was found in a study of cytomegalovirus exposure and HLA in healthy donors (dated by TCRdb to the late 2010s). In the study overall: According to an earlier analysis of a few hundred of the donors, roughly 180 million T cells yielded roughly 100 million unique TCR beta sequences and approximately 300 Gb of sequence data. Among about 400 genotyped donors of the cohort, an average of roughly 230,000 unique TCR beta nucleotide sequences was sequenced per donor, of which 15% to 20% were non-productive. In a later analysis, previously published TCR beta repertoires from about 640 donors were re-analyzed and high-resolution HLA genotyping was added so that TCR occurrence patterns could be studied. The study combined high-throughput TCR immunosequencing, statistical association of individual TCRs with disease status, and machine learning to predict cytomegalovirus infection status. In addition to the first cohort of 666 subjects, a separate validation cohort of about 120 different subjects was used. Every repertoire in the discovery cohort had been generated on one and the same sequencing platform. The number of typed donors differed by locus: about 629-630 for A, B, C, DRB1 and DQB1; 522 for DQA1; 606 for DPA1; and roughly 470 for DPB1. Around 300 gigabases of sequencing data and 80 million or so unique TCR sequences were included in an early release covering around 600 HLA-typed donors. The T cell repertoires of 670 or so subjects were profiled by immunosequencing and related to cytomegalovirus serostatus. Of the 398 genotyped donors, 81% fell in the genetic ancestry cluster associated with self-reported Caucasian donors. HLA typing included class I and class II loci at four-digit resolution. Donor age, sex, ethnicity and CMV serostatus were compiled alongside the repertoire data. The study was designed to test whether signatures of past pathogen exposure could be identified by cataloging public T cell receptors. A later genetic analysis took genome-wide SNP genotypes for about 55% of the 666 donors and used that subset as a discovery cohort. Five DR-DQ haplotypes were handled as single units for association and clustering because linkage in the cohort was strong. Rather than drawing on any new phenotypic data, the later analysis identified candidate immune exposures from TCR beta sequences and the way those sequences occurred across donors. An earlier analysis of around 580 of the donors used high-throughput TCR beta sequencing to judge whether each TCR beta V gene segment behaved as functional or pseudogenic.

In total, roughly 670 healthy bone marrow donors made up the cohort. Cohort members were all nominally healthy when sampled, although unrecorded immune exposures were likely present. The donor tested CMV seronegative and was one of the 352 seronegative cohort members. A peripheral blood sample was provided by each donor, and peripheral blood mononuclear cells were used for TCR beta sequencing. The Qiagen DNeasy Blood Extraction Kit was used to extract genomic DNA from the blood cell samples. Study-level results and caveats: A few of the identified cytomegalovirus-associated TCR beta chains were confirmed in vitro to be specific for cytomegalovirus antigens. Because HLA typing was unavailable for some donors at each locus, only the typed subset was used in association tests. According to a later analysis, TCR association rates differed among HLA loci, with DRB1 alleles showing the most associated TCRs and HLA-C alleles showing the fewest. Assigning TCR associations to individual alleles was difficult when HLA alleles, especially DR and DQ, strongly co-occurred. The study gave a list of under 200 TCR beta chains associated with cytomegalovirus. An association between a missense DCLRE1C variant and V-gene and J-gene trimming of TCR beta chains was found in a later genetic analysis and replicated in an independent cohort. Broadly in line with IMGT annotations, most TCR beta V segments showed up in productive rearrangements about 87% or about 30% of the time in an earlier analysis of several hundred of the donors. For the cohort, immune exposure information was limited to CMV serostatus. At a false discovery rate of 0.05, a later analysis linked 16,951 TCR beta sequences to specific HLA alleles. A later analysis found that most CMV-associated TCR beta chains appeared HLA-restricted, with HLA associations seemingly driven largely by CMV exposure. Sequencing depth was assumed to be roughly uniform across donors in the presence/absence analyses, though that assumption may not hold. Linkage disequilibrium might explain the correlated functional status among segregating V segments, but an unknown experimental factor could not be ruled out. The 87-base-pair reads could not distinguish some IMGT-functional V segments, including TRBV6-2 and TRBV6-3, so those segments were excluded. Several of the top co-occurrence clusters appeared to be linked to parvovirus B19, influenza, CMV and Epstein-Barr virus, according to a later analysis. A further reported finding was that TCR beta sequences accurately predicted the HLA-A and HLA-B alleles for most subjects in the first cohort. A later genetic analysis reported fewer N-insertions in productive TCRs among donors in an Asian-associated ancestry cluster than the roughly 700-donor mean. The sequencing pipeline was judged likely to have produced a cluster of highly shared sequence variants as a technical artifact. In a later analysis, HLA-associated TCR beta chains were found to be more clonally expanded and to have lower generation probabilities than equally common non-associated chains. Because counts were too low, some 16 rarely observed V segments, including chromosome 9 orphons, were excluded from the earlier analysis of around 590 of the donors. It was suggested by the authors that the approach could potentially be generalized to other disease states and immunological phenotypes. This cohort had only TCR beta chains sequenced, and the lack of alpha or paired-chain data limited which features could be detected. The classifier was reported to diagnose cytomegalovirus status with high specificity and sensitivity in both the original cohort and the validation cohort. Across donors, most TCR sequences were observed very rarely, whereas some public TCRs were present in many individuals.

Its CDR3 holds 13 amino acids, cysteine through phenylalanine. Solely the CDR3 DNA is kept, with 39 bases framed from the first base. V loses 4 bases, J loses 5 bases, and the germline ends lie 10 bases apart. CDR1 and CDR2 are drawn from the germline V gene (reference sequence): MNHEY, SMNVEV. Receptor amplification or capture employed the immunoSEQ multiplex PCR assay. For the multiplex PCR, a mixture combining 60 forward primers for TCR Vbeta segments and 13 reverse primers for TCR Jbeta segments was used. The CDR3 region of rearranged TCR beta genes was amplified from genomic DNA with a multiplex PCR assay. The amplified TCR beta libraries were sequenced on the Illumina HiSeq System as 87-base-pair reads. The original methods were these. In a later analysis, some 80 million unique TCR beta chains were counted across the approximately 620 repertoires, and some 10 million of these chains were shared by at least two donors. A nearest-neighbor algorithm error-corrected the raw reads and collapsed the reads into unique sequences, merging closely related sequences to remove PCR and sequencing errors. Alignment of CDR3 sequences to IMGT reference sequences was used to assign V, D and J gene segments. For a sequence to be retained, at least a six-nucleotide match to both a V gene segment and a J gene segment was required. A rearrangement counted as productive if the CDR3 had no stop codons and remained in frame with V and J, and every other rearrangement counted as non-productive. CDR3 was defined by IMGT convention, running from the second conserved V-encoded cysteine to the conserved J-encoded phenylalanine. Sequences without an unambiguous match to a single V gene segment were excluded from the earlier analysis of several hundred of the donors. In an earlier analysis of 450 to 750 of the donors, a V segment was called functional when productive rearrangements were above 56.7%, and segregating when the standard deviation between donors exceeded 5%. A statistical classification framework was developed to diagnose cytomegalovirus status using the catalog of TCR beta chain sequences. A later analysis assigned V and J genes by comparing TCR nucleotide sequences with IMGT/GENE-DB human TR gene sequences. In a later analysis, CDR3 sequences and most-parsimonious VDJ recombination scenarios were assigned using the TCRdist pipeline. In a later analysis, each TCR beta chain was defined by its CDR3 amino acid sequence together with its V-gene family, and reads without a unique V-gene family were excluded. To address suspected cross-contamination and a sequencing artifact, a later analysis removed around 590 highly shared, low-generation-probability nucleotide sequences. A later analysis calculated a clonal expansion index for each public chain from normalized within-repertoire ranks of inferred template counts. Generation probabilities in a later analysis came from a VDJ recombination model fitted to out-of-frame rearrangements, and those results were checked against IGoR. In a later analysis, TCR-TCR, TCR-HLA and TCR-CMV co-occurrence was scored with hypergeometric tests, and a repertoire-size bias correction was applied to TCR pairs. A later analysis estimated false discovery rates by permuting HLA or CMV assignments 20 times. A later analysis grouped co-occurring TCRs with DBSCAN, adding TCRdist sequence similarity when clustering within HLA-allele-positive subsets. For co-occurrence clustering, repertoires with fewer than 30,000 or more than 120,000 public chains were excluded, along with roughly 5 repertoires with anomalous nucleotide sharing. Drawn from immuneACCESS, this table holds only the in-frame rearrangements with V and J called that TCRdb kept. Clones are partly lost; checked studies trace under half to an unresolved V gene and leave the rest unexplained. V and J calls and clone size are those listed in that table; D and trimming were worked out from the DNA. The sample records 150,000 to 200,000 clones, around two thirds of which are singletons. The ten largest clones represent around 2.9% of the sample.

On this clone: Its cognate antigen has yet to be identified. The record has no base qualities; no much larger clone is one base away.

This clonotype originated in a man in his forties in good health and CMV-seronegative. The sample comprised PBMCs. The chain joins TRBV27 to TRBJ2-3, with TRBD2 perhaps the D gene, on 5 matching bases. The DNA reads TGTGCCAGCAGTTCCCTACTAGAAGATACGCAGTATTTT. The translation is CASSSLLEDTQYF.